This TCR beta chain was profiled in a study of T-cell memory formation after mild COVID-19. There are a few counts of this clonotype. Germline values: CDR1 SGDLS, CDR2 YYNGEE. Trimming shortened V by 0 bases and J by 0 bases, and 14 bases separated the two germline ends. This CDR3 is 17 amino acids long. TCRdb processed the 5' RACE reads anew with MiXCR; each CDR3 protein has one entry. Of about 320,000 distinct CDR3 sequences in the sample, 13% to 15% were seen once. Sequences were obtained from PBMCs or a T cell subset sorted from them (not recorded which). This chain joins TRBV9 and TRBJ2-3; TRBD2 might be the D (6 bases). The origin of this receptor is a man between 18 and 35 years old who had mild COVID-19 (a few samples of this study predate the infection). Cell type and time point are not known. CDR3 in amino acids: CASSVGGVAGSTDTQYF. The CDR3 region has the DNA TGTGCCAGCAGCGTAGGTGGGGTGGCGGGGAGCACAGATACGCAGTATTTT.